The 25 T cell receptor beta chains listed next were all sequenced from one sample in a study of blood T cell repertoires in COVID-19. Produced via immunoSEQ multiplex PCR; TCRdb's table is partial and in-frame only. The data show approximately 200,000 clones, with approximately 84% seen just once and about 1.7% held by the top ten. Sequenced: PBMCs or T cells enriched from blood (not recorded which). The source of these receptors is a man aged 55 to 70 who had recovered from COVID-19.

The chain recombines TRBV11-3 with TRBJ1-2; D is perhaps TRBD1 (6 bases). Germline V gene data show CDR1 as SGHNT and CDR2 as YENEEA. This CDR3 region has 15 residues. V shed 3 bases and J shed 5 bases, with 16 bases lying between them. The CDR3 here is CASSFGSRDKYGYTF. CDR3 nucleotide sequence: TGTGCCAGCAGCTTCGGGTCCCGGGACAAATATGGCTACACCTTC.

Only one count was recorded for this clone. The rearrangement joins TRBV7-8 to TRBJ2-7; possibly TRBD2 for D (6 bases). Germline loops: CDR1 SGHVS, CDR2 FQNEAQ. The CDR3 spans 14 residues. Trimming shortened V by 2 bases and J by 2 bases, and 10 bases separated the two germline ends. CDR3: CASSLMGLTYEQYF. The CDR3 DNA reads as TGTGCCAGCAGCTTAATGGGACTCACCTACGAGCAGTACTTC.

In nucleotides, the CDR3 is TGTGCCAGCAACGCGGTCGTCTATGGCTACACCTTC. Translating gives CASNAVVYGYTF. The rearrangement uses TRBV2 and TRBJ1-2; D is unresolved. The CDR3 is 12 residues long. V lost 7 bases to trimming and J lost 4 bases, with 10 bases between them. CDR1 and CDR2 from the germline V gene are SNHLY and FYNNEI.

The rearrangement links TRBV6-1 to TRBJ2-4; 7 bases agree with TRBD1. The CDR3 sequence is 15 residues long. Trimming cost V 5 bases and J 8 bases; bases outside gene matches: 12. In germline, CDR1 is MNHNS, CDR2 SASEGT. CDR3 coding DNA: TGTGCCAGCAGTTCCAGAGACAGGGAAGGGCACATTCAGTACTTC. This gives the protein CASSSRDREGHIQYF.

CDR3 nucleotides: TGCAGTGCTAGTAGCGGTGTATACAATCAGCCCCAGCATTTT. Its protein product is CSASSGVYNQPQHF. The chain joins TRBV20-1 to TRBJ1-5; D is unresolved. The germline gives CDR1 DFQATT, CDR2 SNEGSKA (reference sequence). This CDR3 is 14 amino acids long. Trimming shortened V by 3 bases and J by 3 bases, and 12 bases separated the two germline ends.

The chain carries TRBV20-1 and TRBJ2-3; a possible D gene is TRBD2 (6 bases). Germline-derived CDR1 and CDR2 are DFQATT and SNEGSKA (reference sequence). The V end was cut by 7 bases, the J end by 4 bases, with 9 bases between. The CDR3 loop spans 11 amino acids. CDR3 DNA sequence: TGCAGTGTAGCGGATGCAGATACGCAGTATTTT. This gives the protein CSVADADTQYF.

This chain connects TRBV19 to TRBJ1-2; 8 nucleotides agree with TRBD1. Germline-derived CDR1 and CDR2 are LNHDA and SQIVND (reference sequence). The CDR3 spans 15 residues. Trimming removed 0 bases from V and 4 bases from J; junction bases left unmatched: 4. CDR3 in DNA: TGTGCCAGTAGTATAGACCTGACAGGGGCCTATGGCTACACCTTC. Its translation is CASSIDLTGAYGYTF. Complete variable domain (other parts from reference TRBV19 and TRBJ1-2): DGGITQSPKYLFRKEGQNVTLSCEQNLNHDAMYWYRQDPGQGLRLIYYSQIVNDFQKGDIAEGYSVSREKKESFPLTVTSAQKNPTAFYLCASSIDLTGAYGYTFGSGTRLTVV.

This chain links TRBV5-6 with TRBJ1-6; a possible D gene is TRBD1 (5 bases). This CDR3 comprises 15 residues. Trimming removed 2 bases from V and 6 bases from J, with 12 bases in between. Germline-derived CDR1 and CDR2 are SGHDT and YYEEEE. Here the CDR3 reads CASSFTTAGNSPLHF. The CDR3 DNA reads as TGTGCCAGCAGCTTCACGACAGCGGGTAATTCACCCCTCCACTTT.

J is TRBJ2-2 and V is TRBV2; 9 nucleotides match TRBD1. The V gene end was trimmed by 4 bases and the J gene end by 7 bases; junction bases not matched to a gene: 7. This CDR3 has 15 amino acids. Germline CDR1 SNHLY, CDR2 FYNNEI. The CDR3 DNA sequence: TGTGCCAGCAGTGTTCAACAGGGGGCAGGCGGGGAGCTGTTTTTT. As protein: CASSVQQGAGGELFF. Using reference TRBV2 and TRBJ2-2 for the parts outside the CDR3, the full variable domain is EPEVTQTPSHQVTQMGQEVILRCVPISNHLYFYWYRQILGQKVEFLVSFYNNEISEKSEIFDDQFSVERPDGSNFTLKIRSTKLEDSAMYFCASSVQQGAGGELFFGEGSRLTVL.

This CDR3 is CASSSGTGGLSNQPQHF. CDR3 coding DNA: TGTGCCAGTAGTTCCGGGACAGGGGGCTTGAGCAATCAGCCCCAGCATTTT. The rearrangement joins TRBV19 to TRBJ1-5; TRBD1 matches at 12 bases. Trimming cost V 5 bases and J 1 base; bases outside gene matches: 6. This CDR3 has 17 residues. The germline V gene encodes CDR1 LNHDA and CDR2 SQIVND (reference sequence). Full variable domain (missing parts from reference TRBV19 and TRBJ1-5): DGGITQSPKYLFRKEGQNVTLSCEQNLNHDAMYWYRQDPGQGLRLIYYSQIVNDFQKGDIAEGYSVSREKKESFPLTVTSAQKNPTAFYLCASSSGTGGLSNQPQHFGDGTRLSIL.

The V gene is TRBV27, the J gene TRBJ1-2; possible D gene TRBD1, 6 bases. V lost 5 bases to trimming and J lost 4 bases, with 17 bases between them. This CDR3 is built from 15 residues. The germline gives CDR1 MNHEY, CDR2 SMNVEV (reference sequence). The CDR3 DNA sequence: TGTGCCAGCAGTACATTCTACAGGGCTCGCTATGGCTACACCTTC. As protein: CASSTFYRARYGYTF.

The gene calls are TRBV12-3 or TRBV12-4 and TRBJ2-5, with D tentatively TRBD1 (6 bases). V gave up 3 bases and J gave up 5 bases, with 10 bases separating them. The CDR3 spans 13 residues. This CDR3 reads CASSFQGHETQYF. CDR3 sequence (DNA): TGTGCCAGCAGTTTTCAGGGGCACGAGACCCAGTACTTC.

This chain connects TRBV7-2 to TRBJ1-5, with D unresolved. Germline-derived CDR1 and CDR2 are SGHTA and FQGNSA. The ends were cut back, 5 bases at V and 1 base at J, with 12 bases in the middle. The CDR3 is made up of 15 amino acids. The CDR3 nucleotides are TGTGCCAGCAGCCCCCATGGAGGGAGCAATCAGCCCCAGCATTTT. It encodes CASSPHGGSNQPQHF.

V and J are TRBV5-1 and TRBJ2-7; 7 bases fit TRBD1. V shed 0 bases and J 1 base; nucleotides not matched to a gene: 10. Per the germline V gene, CDR1 is SGHRS and CDR2 is YFSETQ. CDR3 length: 17 residues. In DNA form, the CDR3 reads TGCGCCAGCAGCTTGGATCCGGCCGGACAGGCTTCCTACGAGCAGTACTTC. It is translated as CASSLDPAGQASYEQYF. The full variable domain, rest sourced from reference TRBV5-1 and TRBJ2-7, is KAGVTQTPRYLIKTRGQQVTLSCSPISGHRSVSWYQQTPGQGLQFLFEYFSETQRNKGNFPGRFSGRQFSNSRSEMNVSTLELGDSALYLCASSLDPAGQASYEQYFGPGTRLTVT.

This clone was found once. V gene TRBV7-9 combines with J gene TRBJ1-2; 7 bases align to TRBD1. Germline CDR1 SEHNR, CDR2 FQNEAQ (reference sequence). The CDR3 totals 13 residues. V dropped 3 bases and J dropped 7; count of bases not matched to a gene: 5. CDR3 protein: CASSLADRVGYTF. The CDR3 region has the DNA TGTGCCAGCAGCTTGGCCGACAGGGTTGGCTACACCTTC.

CDR3 bases: TGTGCCAGCAGCTTATCGGGGTTTAATGAAAAACTGTTTTTT. Protein product: CASSLSGFNEKLFF. V and J are TRBV7-9 and TRBJ1-4; D gene ambiguous. Trimming stripped 2 bases from V and 4 bases from J, with 8 bases between. The CDR3 is 14 amino acids. Germline V gives CDR1 SEHNR, CDR2 FQNEAQ (reference sequence).

This chain links TRBV12-5 with TRBJ2-7; 7 bases match TRBD1. The CDR3 loop spans 14 amino acids. V shed 1 base and J 2 bases; nucleotides not matched to a gene: 2. Looked up from germline, CDR1 is LGHNT and CDR2 is FRNRAP. CDR3 DNA: TGTGCTAGTGGTTTGGACAGGGGTCCCTACGAGCAGTACTTC. Its translation: CASGLDRGPYEQYF. Full variable domain (missing parts from reference TRBV12-5 and TRBJ2-7): DARVTQTPRHKVTEMGQEVTMRCQPILGHNTVFWYRQTMMQGLELLAYFRNRAPLDDSGMPKDRFSAEMPDATLATLKIQPSEPRDSAVYFCASGLDRGPYEQYFGPGTRLTVT.

The chain combines TRBV6-5 with TRBJ1-3; D is ambiguous. The CDR3 is made up of 15 amino acids. V shed 0 bases and J shed 3 bases, with 9 bases lying between them. Per germline, CDR1 MNHEY and CDR2 SVGAGI. CDR3 coding DNA: TGTGCCAGCAGTTACTCGGGCGCTTATGGAAACACCATATATTTT. Its protein is CASSYSGAYGNTIYF.

This clone was found a few times. J is TRBJ2-1 and V is TRBV7-3; perhaps TRBD2 as D (6 bases). Trimming removed 2 bases from V and 7 bases from J, with 15 bases in between. The CDR3 totals 15 residues. Germline V gene data show CDR1 as SGHTA and CDR2 as FQGTGA. The DNA of the CDR3 is TGTGCCAGCAGCTTACAAGCGGGCCCCCGGAATGAGCAGTTCTTC. Translating gives CASSLQAGPRNEQFF.

This clone was detected only a few times. The V call is TRBV16, the J call TRBJ1-2; no clear D gene. V was clipped by 4 bases and J by 4 bases, with 19 bases between them. The CDR3 is made up of 16 amino acids. Looked up from germline, CDR1 is KGHSY and CDR2 is FQNENV. CDR3 nucleotide sequence: TGTGCCAGCAGCCCCAGGTCGGTTGGCCAGCTCTATGGCTACACCTTC. The encoded protein is CASSPRSVGQLYGYTF.

This chain links TRBV5-4 with TRBJ1-4; D remains ambiguous. The CDR3 has 16 residues. The germline V gene has CDR1 SGHNT and CDR2 YYREEE (reference sequence). Trimming left V 0 bases short and J 0 bases short, with 9 bases between. For the CDR3, the DNA is TGTGCCAGCAGCTTGGGCGGGAGCCCAACTAATGAAAAACTGTTTTTT. Its translation is CASSLGGSPTNEKLFF.

V and J are TRBV5-1 and TRBJ2-7, with a weak D call TRBD1 (6 bases). V lost 4 bases and J 7 bases, leaving 15 bases between the germline ends. The germline CDR1 and CDR2 sequences are SGHRS and YFSETQ. The CDR3 is 13 amino acids. CDR3 sequence: CASSVRTDLEQYF. The CDR3 DNA sequence: TGCGCCAGCAGCGTACGGACAGACCTGGAGCAGTACTTC.

The chain couples TRBV6-6 to TRBJ2-1, with 8 bases aligning to TRBD1. There are 15 residues in the CDR3. The V gene end was trimmed by 0 bases and the J gene end by 9 bases; junction bases not matched to a gene: 7. Germline V CDR1 and CDR2: MNHNY, SVGAGI (reference sequence). DNA for the CDR3: TGTGCCAGCAGTTACTCGACCAAACAGGGGGGTGAGCAGTTCTTC. This codes for CASSYSTKQGGEQFF.

The chain uses TRBV13 and TRBJ2-5; D is ambiguous. The CDR3 loop spans 12 amino acids. From germline, CDR1 is PRHDT and CDR2 FYEKMQ (reference sequence). Trimming stripped 0 bases from V and 4 bases from J, with 3 bases between. CDR3 sequence reads: CASSLGRETQYF. The CDR3 DNA sequence: TGTGCCAGCAGCTTAGGCCGAGAGACCCAGTACTTC.

This chain joins TRBV7-9 and TRBJ2-2; 8 positions match TRBD1. Per germline, CDR1 SEHNR and CDR2 FQNEAQ (reference sequence). V gave up 4 bases and J gave up 4 bases; unmatched junction bases: 8. The CDR3 consists of 16 residues. CDR3 coding DNA: TGTGCCAGCAGCTCCCCAGGGACAGGCCTCACCGGGGAGCTGTTTTTT. Protein sequence: CASSSPGTGLTGELFF.